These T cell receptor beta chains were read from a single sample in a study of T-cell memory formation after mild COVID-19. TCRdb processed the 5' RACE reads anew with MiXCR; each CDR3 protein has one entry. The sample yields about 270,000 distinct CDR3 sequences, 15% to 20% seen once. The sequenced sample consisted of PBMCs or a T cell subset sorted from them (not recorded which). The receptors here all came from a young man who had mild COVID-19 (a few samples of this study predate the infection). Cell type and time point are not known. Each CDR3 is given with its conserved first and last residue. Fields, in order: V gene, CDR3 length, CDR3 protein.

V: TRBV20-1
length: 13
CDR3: CSARYTSTDTQYF

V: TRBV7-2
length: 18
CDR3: CASSLTWLAGGLVNEQFF

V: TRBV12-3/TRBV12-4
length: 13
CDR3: CASSFGQTDTQYF

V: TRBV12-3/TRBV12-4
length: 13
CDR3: CASSTGNQETQYF

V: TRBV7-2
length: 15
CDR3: CASTSAPRRRDEQFF

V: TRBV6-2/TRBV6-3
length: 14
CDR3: CASSYSKVSYEQYF

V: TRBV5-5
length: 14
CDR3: CASSLGQRTDTQYF

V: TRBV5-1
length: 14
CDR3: CASSSGPEGYGYTF

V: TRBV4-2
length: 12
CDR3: CASSQDGEKLFF

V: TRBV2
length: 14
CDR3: CASNPGTVDYEQYF

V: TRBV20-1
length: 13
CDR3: CSARDRRDQPQHF

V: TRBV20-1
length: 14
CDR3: CSAGTVGTTGELFF

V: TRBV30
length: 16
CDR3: CAWSQIRDTYYNEQFF

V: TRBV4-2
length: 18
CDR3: CASSHSGQGTSGANVLTF

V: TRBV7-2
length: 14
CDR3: CASSRRDRQHEQYF